The source of this T cell receptor beta chain is a study of blood T cell repertoires in COVID-19. Study in general: The United States, Italy and Spain supplied acute and convalescent COVID-19 samples. T cells, B-cell-depleted T cells, or PBMCs supplied cDNA or gDNA.

Authors' methods: Nucleated cell counts were estimated from reference gene primer amplification. Profiled with immunoSEQ multiplex PCR; TCRdb holds only in-frame clones, not every one. Clonal size and the V and J genes are those of that table, whereas D and trimming came from the DNA. The sample consists of over 250,000 clones, about four fifths of them appearing once. The CDR3 runs 16 residues. CDR1 and CDR2 (germline): SEHNR, FQNEAQ (reference sequence). Losses at the gene ends were 1 base for V and 6 bases for J; bases not matched to a gene: 8. The chain uses TRBV7-9 and TRBJ1-5; 8 positions match TRBD1. The TCR originated in a woman between 45 and 60 years old who had recovered from COVID-19. Sequencing was done on a sample of peripheral blood. The CDR3 region is CASSLEGRGLGQPQHF. DNA for the CDR3: TGTGCCAGCAGCTTAGAAGGCAGGGGGCTCGGTCAGCCCCAGCATTTT.